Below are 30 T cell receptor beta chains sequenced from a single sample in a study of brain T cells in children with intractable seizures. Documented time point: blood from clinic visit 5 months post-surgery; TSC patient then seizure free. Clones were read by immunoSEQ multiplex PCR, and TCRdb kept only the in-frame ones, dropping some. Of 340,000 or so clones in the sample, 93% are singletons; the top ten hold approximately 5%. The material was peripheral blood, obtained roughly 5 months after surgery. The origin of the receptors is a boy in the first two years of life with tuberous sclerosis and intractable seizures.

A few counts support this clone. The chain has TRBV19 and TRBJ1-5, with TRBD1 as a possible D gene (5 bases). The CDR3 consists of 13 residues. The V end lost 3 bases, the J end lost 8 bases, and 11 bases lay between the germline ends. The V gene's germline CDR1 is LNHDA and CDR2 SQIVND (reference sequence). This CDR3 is CASSMSRGEPQHF. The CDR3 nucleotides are TGTGCCAGTAGTATGAGTAGGGGCGAGCCCCAGCATTTT. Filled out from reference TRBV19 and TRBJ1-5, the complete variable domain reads DGGITQSPKYLFRKEGQNVTLSCEQNLNHDAMYWYRQDPGQGLRLIYYSQIVNDFQKGDIAEGYSVSREKKESFPLTVTSAQKNPTAFYLCASSMSRGEPQHFGDGTRLSIL.

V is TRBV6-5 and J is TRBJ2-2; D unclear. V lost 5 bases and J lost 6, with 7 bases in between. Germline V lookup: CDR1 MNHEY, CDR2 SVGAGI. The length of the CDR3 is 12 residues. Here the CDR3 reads CASSRPPGELFF. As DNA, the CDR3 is TGTGCCAGCAGTAGACCCCCCGGGGAGCTGTTTTTT.

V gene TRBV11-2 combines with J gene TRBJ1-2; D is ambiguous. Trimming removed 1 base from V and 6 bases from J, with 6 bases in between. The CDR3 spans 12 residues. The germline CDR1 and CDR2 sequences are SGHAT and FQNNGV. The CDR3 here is CASSLGTDGYTF. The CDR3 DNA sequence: TGTGCCAGCAGCTTAGGGACGGATGGCTACACCTTC.

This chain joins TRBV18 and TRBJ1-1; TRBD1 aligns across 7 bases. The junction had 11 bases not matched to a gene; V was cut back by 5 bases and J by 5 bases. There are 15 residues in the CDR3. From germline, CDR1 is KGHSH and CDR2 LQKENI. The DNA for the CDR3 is TGTGCCAGCTCAAGTGTCAGGGGGTCGGTAACTGAAGCTTTCTTT. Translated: CASSSVRGSVTEAFF.

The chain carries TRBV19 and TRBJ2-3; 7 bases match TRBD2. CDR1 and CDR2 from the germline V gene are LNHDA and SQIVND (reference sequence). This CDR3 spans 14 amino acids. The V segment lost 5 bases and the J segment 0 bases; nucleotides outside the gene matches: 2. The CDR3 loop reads CASSFSGSTDTQYF. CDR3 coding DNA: TGTGCCAGTAGTTTTAGCGGGAGCACAGATACGCAGTATTTT.

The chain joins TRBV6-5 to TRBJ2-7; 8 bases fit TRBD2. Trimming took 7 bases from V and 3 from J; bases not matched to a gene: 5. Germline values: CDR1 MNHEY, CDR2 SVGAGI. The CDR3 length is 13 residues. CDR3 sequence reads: CASKTGRDYEQYF. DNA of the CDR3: TGTGCCAGCAAAACCGGGAGGGACTACGAGCAGTACTTC.

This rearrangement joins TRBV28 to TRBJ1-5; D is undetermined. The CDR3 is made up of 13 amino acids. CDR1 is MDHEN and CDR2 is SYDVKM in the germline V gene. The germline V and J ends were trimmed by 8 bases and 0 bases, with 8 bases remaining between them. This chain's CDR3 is CASATDSNQPQHF. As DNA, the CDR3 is TGTGCCAGCGCAACGGATAGCAATCAGCCCCAGCATTTT. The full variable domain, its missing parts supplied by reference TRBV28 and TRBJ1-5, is DVKVTQSSRYLVKRTGEKVFLECVQDMDHENMFWYRQDPGLGLRLIYFSYDVKMKEKGDIPEGYSVSREKKERFSLILESASTNQTSMYLCASATDSNQPQHFGDGTRLSIL.

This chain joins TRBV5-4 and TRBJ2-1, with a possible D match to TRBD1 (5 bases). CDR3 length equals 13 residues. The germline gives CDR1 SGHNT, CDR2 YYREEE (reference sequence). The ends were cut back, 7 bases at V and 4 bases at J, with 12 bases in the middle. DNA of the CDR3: TGTGCCAGCCGAAAGACAGCTTACAATGAGCAGTTCTTC. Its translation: CASRKTAYNEQFF.

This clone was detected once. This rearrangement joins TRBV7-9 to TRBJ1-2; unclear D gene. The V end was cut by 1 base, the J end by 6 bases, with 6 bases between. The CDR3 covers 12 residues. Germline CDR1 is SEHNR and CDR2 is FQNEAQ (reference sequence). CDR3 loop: CASSLGFDGYTF. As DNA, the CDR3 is TGTGCCAGCAGCTTAGGTTTTGATGGCTACACCTTC.

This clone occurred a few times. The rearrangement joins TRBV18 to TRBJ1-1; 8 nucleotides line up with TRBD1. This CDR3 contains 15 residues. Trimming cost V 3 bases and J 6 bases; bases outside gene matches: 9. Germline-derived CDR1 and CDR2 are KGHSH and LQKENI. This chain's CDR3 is CASSPTTGERSEAFF. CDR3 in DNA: TGTGCCAGCTCACCGACGACAGGGGAAAGGTCTGAAGCTTTCTTT.

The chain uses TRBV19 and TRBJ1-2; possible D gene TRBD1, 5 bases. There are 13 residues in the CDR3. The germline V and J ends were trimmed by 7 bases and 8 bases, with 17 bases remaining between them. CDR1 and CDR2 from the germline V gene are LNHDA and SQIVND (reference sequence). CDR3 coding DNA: TGTGCCAGTAATCCCAGGGATCTGCAAGGCTACACCTTC. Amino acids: CASNPRDLQGYTF. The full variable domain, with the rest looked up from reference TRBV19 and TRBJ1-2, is DGGITQSPKYLFRKEGQNVTLSCEQNLNHDAMYWYRQDPGQGLRLIYYSQIVNDFQKGDIAEGYSVSREKKESFPLTVTSAQKNPTAFYLCASNPRDLQGYTFGSGTRLTVV.

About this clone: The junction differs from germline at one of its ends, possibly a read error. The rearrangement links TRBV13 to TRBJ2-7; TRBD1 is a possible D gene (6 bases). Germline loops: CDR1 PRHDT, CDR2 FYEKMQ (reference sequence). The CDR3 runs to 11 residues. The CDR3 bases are TGTGCCAGCAGCTTAGAGGGGACACCAGAATTC. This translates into CASSLEGTPEF.

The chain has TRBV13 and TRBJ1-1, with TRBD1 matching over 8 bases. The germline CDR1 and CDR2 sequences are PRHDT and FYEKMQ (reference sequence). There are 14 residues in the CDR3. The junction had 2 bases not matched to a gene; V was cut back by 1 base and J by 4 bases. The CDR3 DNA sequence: TGTGCCAGCAGCTTAGAGGACAGGGTCACTGAAGCTTTCTTT. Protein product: CASSLEDRVTEAFF.

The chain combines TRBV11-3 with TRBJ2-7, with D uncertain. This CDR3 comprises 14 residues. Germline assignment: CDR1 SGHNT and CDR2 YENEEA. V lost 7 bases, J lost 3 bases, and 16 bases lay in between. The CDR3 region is CASNKAGPRYEQYF. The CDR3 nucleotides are TGTGCCAGCAATAAGGCAGGACCTCGCTACGAGCAGTACTTC.

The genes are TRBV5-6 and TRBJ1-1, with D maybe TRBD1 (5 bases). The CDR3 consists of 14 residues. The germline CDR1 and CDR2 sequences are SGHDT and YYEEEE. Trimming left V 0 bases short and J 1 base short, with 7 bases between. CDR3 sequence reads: CASSLVGENTEAFF. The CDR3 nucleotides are TGTGCCAGCAGCTTGGTAGGGGAGAACACTGAAGCTTTCTTT.

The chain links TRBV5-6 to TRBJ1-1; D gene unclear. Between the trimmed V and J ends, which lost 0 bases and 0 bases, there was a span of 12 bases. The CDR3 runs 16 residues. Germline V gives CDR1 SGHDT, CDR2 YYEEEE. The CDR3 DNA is TGTGCCAGCAGCTTGGCTTCAGCGGATATGAACACTGAAGCTTTCTTT. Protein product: CASSLASADMNTEAFF.

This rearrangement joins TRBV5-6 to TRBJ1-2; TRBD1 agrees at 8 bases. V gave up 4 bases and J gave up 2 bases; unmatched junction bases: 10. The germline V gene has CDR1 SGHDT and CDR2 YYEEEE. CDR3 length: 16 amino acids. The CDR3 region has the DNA TGTGCCAGCAGCCCAACCTTACACAGGGGGAACTATGGCTACACCTTC. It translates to CASSPTLHRGNYGYTF.

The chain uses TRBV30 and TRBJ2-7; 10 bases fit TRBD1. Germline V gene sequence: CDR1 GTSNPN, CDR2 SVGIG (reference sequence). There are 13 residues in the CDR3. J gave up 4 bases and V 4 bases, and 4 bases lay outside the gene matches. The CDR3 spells CAWKGDRGYEQYF. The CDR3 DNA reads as TGTGCCTGGAAGGGGGACAGGGGATACGAGCAGTACTTC.

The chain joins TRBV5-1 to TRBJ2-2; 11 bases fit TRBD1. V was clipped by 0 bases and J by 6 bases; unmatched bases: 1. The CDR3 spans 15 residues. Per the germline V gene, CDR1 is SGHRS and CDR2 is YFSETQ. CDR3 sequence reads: CASSLVGQGAGELFF. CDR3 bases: TGCGCCAGCAGCTTGGTGGGACAGGGGGCCGGGGAGCTGTTTTTT.

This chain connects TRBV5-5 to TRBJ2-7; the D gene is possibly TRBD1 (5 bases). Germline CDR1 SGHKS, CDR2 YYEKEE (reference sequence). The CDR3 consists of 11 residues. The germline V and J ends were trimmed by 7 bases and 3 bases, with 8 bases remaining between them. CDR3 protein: CASVQGYEQYF. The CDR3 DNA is TGTGCCAGCGTCCAGGGCTACGAGCAGTACTTC.

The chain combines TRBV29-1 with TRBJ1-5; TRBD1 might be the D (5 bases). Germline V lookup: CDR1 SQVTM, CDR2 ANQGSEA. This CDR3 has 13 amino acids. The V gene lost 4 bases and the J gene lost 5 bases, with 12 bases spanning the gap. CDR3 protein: CSVVEGGDQPQHF. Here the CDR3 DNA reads TGCAGCGTTGTGGAGGGAGGGGATCAGCCCCAGCATTTT.

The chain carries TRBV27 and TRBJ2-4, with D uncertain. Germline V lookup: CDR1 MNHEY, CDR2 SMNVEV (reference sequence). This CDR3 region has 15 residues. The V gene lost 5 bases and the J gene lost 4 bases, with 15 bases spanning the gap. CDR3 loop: CASSQPAKGKNIQYF. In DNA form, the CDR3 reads TGTGCCAGCAGTCAACCGGCCAAAGGGAAAAACATTCAGTACTTC.

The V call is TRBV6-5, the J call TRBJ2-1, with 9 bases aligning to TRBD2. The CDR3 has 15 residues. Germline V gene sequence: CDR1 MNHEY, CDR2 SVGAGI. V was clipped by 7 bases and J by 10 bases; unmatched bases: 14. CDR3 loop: CASTHTSGAGGEQFF. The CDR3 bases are TGTGCCAGCACCCACACAAGCGGGGCGGGAGGGGAGCAGTTCTTC.

This CDR3 is CASSESRGDEKLFF. Written as DNA, the CDR3 is TGTGCCAGCAGCGAGAGCAGGGGAGATGAAAAACTGTTTTTT. The J gene is TRBJ1-4, the V gene TRBV9; the D gene is possibly TRBD1 (6 bases). The CDR3 runs to 14 residues. The V gene lost 3 bases and the J gene lost 6 bases, with 12 bases spanning the gap. CDR1 and CDR2 (germline): SGDLS, YYNGEE.

The CDR3 sequence: CASSFFSRGQNYGYTF. CDR3 DNA: TGTGCCAGCAGTTTCTTTTCCAGAGGACAGAACTATGGCTACACCTTC. The chain uses TRBV27 and TRBJ1-2; tentative D call: TRBD1 (6 bases). Germline V gene sequence: CDR1 MNHEY, CDR2 SMNVEV (reference sequence). Deletions cut 3 bases from V and 2 bases from J, with 16 bases between. CDR3 length equals 16 residues.

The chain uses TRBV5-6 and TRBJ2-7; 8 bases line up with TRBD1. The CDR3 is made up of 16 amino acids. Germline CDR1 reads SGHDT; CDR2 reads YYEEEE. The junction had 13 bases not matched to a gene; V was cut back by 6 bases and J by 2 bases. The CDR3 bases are TGTGCCAGCACCCGTCATCGGGACAGGATTACCTACGAGCAGTACTTC. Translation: CASTRHRDRITYEQYF.

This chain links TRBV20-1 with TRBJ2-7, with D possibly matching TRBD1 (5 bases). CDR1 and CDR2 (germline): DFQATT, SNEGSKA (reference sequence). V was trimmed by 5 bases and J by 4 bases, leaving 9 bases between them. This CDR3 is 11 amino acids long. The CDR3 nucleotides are TGCAGTGCTGGAAGGGGTTACGAGCAGTACTTC. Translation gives CSAGRGYEQYF.

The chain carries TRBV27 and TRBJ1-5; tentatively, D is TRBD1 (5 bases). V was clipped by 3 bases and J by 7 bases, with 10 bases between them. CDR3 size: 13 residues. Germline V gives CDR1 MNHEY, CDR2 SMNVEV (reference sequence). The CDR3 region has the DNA TGTGCCAGCAGTTTGGGGGTAAGACAGCCCCAGCATTTT. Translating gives CASSLGVRQPQHF.

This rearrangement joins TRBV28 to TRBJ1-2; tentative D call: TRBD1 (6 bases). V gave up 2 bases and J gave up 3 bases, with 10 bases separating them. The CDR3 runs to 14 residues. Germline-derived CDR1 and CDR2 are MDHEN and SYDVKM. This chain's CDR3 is CASSLMAGDYGYTF. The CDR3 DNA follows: TGTGCCAGCAGTTTAATGGCAGGGGACTATGGCTACACCTTC.

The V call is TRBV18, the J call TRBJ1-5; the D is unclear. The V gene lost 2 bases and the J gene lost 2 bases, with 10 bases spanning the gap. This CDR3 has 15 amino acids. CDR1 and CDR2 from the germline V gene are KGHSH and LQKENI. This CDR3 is CASSPGSAGNQPQHF. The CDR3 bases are TGTGCCAGCTCACCAGGGAGCGCTGGCAATCAGCCCCAGCATTTT.